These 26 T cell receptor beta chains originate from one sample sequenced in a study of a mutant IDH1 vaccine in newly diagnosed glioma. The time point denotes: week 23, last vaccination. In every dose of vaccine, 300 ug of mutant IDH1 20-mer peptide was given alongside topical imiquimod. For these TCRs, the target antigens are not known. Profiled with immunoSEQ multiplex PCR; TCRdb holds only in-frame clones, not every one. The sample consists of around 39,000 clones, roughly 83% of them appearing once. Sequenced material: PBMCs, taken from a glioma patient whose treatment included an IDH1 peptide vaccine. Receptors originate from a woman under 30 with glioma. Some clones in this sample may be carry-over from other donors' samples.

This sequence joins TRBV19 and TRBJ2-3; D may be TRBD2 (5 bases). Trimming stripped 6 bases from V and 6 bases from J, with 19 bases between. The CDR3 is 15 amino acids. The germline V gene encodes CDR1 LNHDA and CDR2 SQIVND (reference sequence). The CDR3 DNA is TGTGCCAGTAGCTATATTCTTCGGGGTGGTGATACGCAGTATTTT. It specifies CASSYILRGGDTQYF.

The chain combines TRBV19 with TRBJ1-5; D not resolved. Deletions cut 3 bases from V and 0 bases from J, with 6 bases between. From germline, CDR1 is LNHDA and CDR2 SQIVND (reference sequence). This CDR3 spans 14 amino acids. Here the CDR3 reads CASSIADSNQPQHF. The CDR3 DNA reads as TGTGCCAGTAGTATCGCGGATAGCAATCAGCCCCAGCATTTT.

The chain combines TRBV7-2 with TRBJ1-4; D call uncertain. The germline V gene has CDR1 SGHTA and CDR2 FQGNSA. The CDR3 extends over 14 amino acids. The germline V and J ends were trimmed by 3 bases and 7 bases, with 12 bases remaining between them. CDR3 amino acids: CASSFPGPTEKLFF. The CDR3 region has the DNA TGTGCCAGCAGCTTCCCCGGACCGACTGAAAAACTGTTTTTT.

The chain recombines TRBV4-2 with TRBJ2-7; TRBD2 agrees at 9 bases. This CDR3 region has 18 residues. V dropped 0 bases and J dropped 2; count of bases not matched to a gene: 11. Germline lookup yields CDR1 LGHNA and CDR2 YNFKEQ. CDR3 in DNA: TGTGCCAGCAGCCAAGAAAAGTCAGCGGGGGGCCCCCCCTACGAGCAGTACTTC. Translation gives CASSQEKSAGGPPYEQYF.

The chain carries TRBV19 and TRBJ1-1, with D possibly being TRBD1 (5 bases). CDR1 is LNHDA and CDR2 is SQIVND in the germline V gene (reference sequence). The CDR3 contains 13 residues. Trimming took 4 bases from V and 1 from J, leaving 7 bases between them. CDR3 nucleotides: TGTGCCAGTAGTACCGGGGGGAACACTGAAGCTTTCTTT. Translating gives CASSTGGNTEAFF.

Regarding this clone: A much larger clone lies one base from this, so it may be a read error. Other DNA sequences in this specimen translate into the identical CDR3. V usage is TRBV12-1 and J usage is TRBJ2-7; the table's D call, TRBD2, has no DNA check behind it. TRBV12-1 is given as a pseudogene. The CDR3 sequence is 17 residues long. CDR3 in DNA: TGTGCCAGCAGACTCCGCTCGGATGGAGGACTCTCCTACGAGCAGTACTTC. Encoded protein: CASRLRSDGGLSYEQYF.

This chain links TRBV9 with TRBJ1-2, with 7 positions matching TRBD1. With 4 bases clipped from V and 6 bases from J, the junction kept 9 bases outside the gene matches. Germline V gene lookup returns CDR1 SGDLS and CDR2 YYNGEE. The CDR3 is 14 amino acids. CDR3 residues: CASSRHTGDNGYTF. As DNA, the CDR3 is TGTGCCAGCAGCCGTCACACAGGGGATAATGGCTACACCTTC.

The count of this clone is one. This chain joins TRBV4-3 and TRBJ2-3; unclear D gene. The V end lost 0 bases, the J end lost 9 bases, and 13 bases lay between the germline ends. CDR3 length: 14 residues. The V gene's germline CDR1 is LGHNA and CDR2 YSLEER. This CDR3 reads CASSQETELPTQYF. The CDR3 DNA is TGCGCCAGCAGCCAAGAAACGGAACTTCCGACGCAGTATTTT.

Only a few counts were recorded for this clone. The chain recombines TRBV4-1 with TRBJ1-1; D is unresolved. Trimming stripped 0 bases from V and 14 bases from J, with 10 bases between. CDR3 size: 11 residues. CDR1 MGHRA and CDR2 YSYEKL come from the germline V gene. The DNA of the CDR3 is TGCGCCAGCAGCCAAGAAAGAAGGACCTTCTTT. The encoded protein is CASSQERRTFF.

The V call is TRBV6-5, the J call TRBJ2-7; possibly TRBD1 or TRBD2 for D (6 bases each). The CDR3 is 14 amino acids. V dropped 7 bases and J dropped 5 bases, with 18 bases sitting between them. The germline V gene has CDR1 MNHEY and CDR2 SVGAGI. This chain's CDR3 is CASTQRGADDEQYF. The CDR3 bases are TGTGCCAGCACCCAGAGGGGGGCGGACGACGAGCAGTACTTC.

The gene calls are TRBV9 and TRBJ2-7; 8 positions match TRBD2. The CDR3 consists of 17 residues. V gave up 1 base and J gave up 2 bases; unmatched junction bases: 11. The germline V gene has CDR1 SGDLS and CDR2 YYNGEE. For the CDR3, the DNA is TGTGCCAGCAGCGTATTACCCAACACGGGGGGGACCTACGAGCAGTACTTC. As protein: CASSVLPNTGGTYEQYF.

CDR3 loop: CASSLRGKGVTGELFF. CDR3 DNA sequence: TGTGCCAGCAGCTTGAGAGGGAAGGGTGTGACCGGGGAGCTGTTTTTT. This chain connects TRBV13 to TRBJ2-2, with D possibly being TRBD2 (5 bases). CDR3 length equals 16 residues. The germline V gene has CDR1 PRHDT and CDR2 FYEKMQ (reference sequence). V shed 3 bases and J shed 5 bases, with 16 bases lying between them.

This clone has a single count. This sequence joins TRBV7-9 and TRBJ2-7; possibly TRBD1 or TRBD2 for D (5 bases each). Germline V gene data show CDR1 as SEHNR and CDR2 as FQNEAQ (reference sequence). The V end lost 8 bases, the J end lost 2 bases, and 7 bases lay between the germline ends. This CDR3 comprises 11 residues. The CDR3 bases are TGTGCCAGCGAGGGGACCTACGAGCAGTACTTC. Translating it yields CASEGTYEQYF. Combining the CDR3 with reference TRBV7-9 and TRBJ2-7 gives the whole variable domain DTGVSQNPRHKITKRGQNVTFRCDPISEHNRLYWYRQTLGQGPEFLTYFQNEAQLEKSRLLSDRFSAERPKGSFSTLEIQRTEQGDSAMYLCASEGTYEQYFGPGTRLTVT.

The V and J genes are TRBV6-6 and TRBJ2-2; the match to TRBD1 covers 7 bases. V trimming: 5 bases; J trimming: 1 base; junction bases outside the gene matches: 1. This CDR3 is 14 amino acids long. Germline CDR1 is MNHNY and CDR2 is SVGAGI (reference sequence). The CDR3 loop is CASSRTGNTGELFF. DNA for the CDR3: TGTGCCAGCAGTAGGACAGGGAACACCGGGGAGCTGTTTTTT.

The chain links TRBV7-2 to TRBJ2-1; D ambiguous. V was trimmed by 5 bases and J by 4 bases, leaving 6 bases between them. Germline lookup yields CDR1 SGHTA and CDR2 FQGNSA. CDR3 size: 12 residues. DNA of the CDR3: TGTGCCAGCAGCCGAGCTTACAATGAGCAGTTCTTC. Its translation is CASSRAYNEQFF.

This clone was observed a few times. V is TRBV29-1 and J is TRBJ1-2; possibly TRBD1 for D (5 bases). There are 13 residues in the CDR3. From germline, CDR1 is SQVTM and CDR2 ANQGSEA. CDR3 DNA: TGCACTACACAATCGGGGCCAAACTATGGCTACACCTTC. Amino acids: CTTQSGPNYGYTF.

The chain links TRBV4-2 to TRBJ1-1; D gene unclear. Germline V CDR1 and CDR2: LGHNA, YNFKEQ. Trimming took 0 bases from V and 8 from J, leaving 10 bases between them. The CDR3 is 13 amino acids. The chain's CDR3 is CASSQDQSVEAFF. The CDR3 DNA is TGTGCCAGCAGCCAAGACCAATCTGTGGAAGCTTTCTTT.

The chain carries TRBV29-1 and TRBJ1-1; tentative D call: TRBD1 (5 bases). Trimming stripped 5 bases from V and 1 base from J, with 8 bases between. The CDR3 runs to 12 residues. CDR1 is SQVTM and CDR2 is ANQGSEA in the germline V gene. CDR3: CSVWGGNTEAFF. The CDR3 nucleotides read TGCAGCGTTTGGGGGGGGAACACTGAAGCTTTCTTT.

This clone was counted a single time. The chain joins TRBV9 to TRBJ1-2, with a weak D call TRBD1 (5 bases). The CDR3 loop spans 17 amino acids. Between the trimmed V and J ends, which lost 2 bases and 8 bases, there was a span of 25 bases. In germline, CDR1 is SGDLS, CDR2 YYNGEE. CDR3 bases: TGTGCCAGCAGCGTCTTTATAACGGTGGATGAGGGGAACGGCTACACCTTC. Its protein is CASSVFITVDEGNGYTF.

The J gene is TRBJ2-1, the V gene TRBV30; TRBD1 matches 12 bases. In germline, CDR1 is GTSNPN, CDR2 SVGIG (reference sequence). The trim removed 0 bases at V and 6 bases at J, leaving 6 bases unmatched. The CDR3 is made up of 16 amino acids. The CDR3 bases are TGTGCCTGGAGTGTACGGGACAGGGGGCAGTTCAATGAGCAGTTCTTC. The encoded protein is CAWSVRDRGQFNEQFF.

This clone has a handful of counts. In nucleotides, the CDR3 is TGTGCCAGTGGGTTGCAGGGGGCGCAAACTGAAGCTTTCTTT. Encoded protein: CASGLQGAQTEAFF. The chain carries TRBV19 and TRBJ1-1; 8 bases are a match to TRBD1. The length of the CDR3 is 14 residues. The germline gives CDR1 LNHDA, CDR2 SQIVND (reference sequence). V lost 8 bases to trimming and J lost 5 bases; unmatched junction nucleotides: 10. Based on the CDR3 plus reference TRBV19 and TRBJ1-1, the full variable domain is DGGITQSPKYLFRKEGQNVTLSCEQNLNHDAMYWYRQDPGQGLRLIYYSQIVNDFQKGDIAEGYSVSREKKESFPLTVTSAQKNPTAFYLCASGLQGAQTEAFFGQGTRLTVV.

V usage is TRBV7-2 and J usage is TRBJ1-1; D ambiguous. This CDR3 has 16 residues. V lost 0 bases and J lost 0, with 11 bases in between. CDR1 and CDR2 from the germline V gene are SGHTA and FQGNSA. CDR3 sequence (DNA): TGTGCCAGCAGCTTAGCGGGCCGCAGGTTGAACACTGAAGCTTTCTTT. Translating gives CASSLAGRRLNTEAFF.

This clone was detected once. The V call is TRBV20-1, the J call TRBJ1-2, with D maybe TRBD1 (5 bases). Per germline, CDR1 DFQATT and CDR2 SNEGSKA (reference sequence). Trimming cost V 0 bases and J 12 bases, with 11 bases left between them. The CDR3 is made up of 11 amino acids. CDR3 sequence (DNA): TGCAGTGCTAGAGAAACAGGTCCCAACACCTTC. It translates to CSARETGPNTF.

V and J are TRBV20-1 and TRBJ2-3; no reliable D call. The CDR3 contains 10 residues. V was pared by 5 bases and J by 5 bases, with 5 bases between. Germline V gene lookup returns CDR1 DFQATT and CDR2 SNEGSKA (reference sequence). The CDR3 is CSAVRDTQYF. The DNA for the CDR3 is TGCAGTGCTGTGAGAGATACGCAGTATTTT.

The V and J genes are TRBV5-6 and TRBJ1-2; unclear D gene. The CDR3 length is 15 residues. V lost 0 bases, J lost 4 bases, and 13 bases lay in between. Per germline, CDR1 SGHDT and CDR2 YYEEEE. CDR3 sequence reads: CASSLELKLGYGYTF. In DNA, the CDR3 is TGTGCCAGCAGCTTGGAACTTAAATTGGGCTATGGCTACACCTTC.

CDR3: CASSRRMTTPIYEQYF. Here the CDR3 DNA reads TGTGCGAGCTCGCGCAGGATGACTACCCCTATCTACGAGCAGTACTTC. This chain links TRBV2 with TRBJ2-7; possible D gene TRBD2, 5 bases. The CDR3 sequence is 16 residues long. Germline V gene lookup returns CDR1 SNHLY and CDR2 FYNNEI.